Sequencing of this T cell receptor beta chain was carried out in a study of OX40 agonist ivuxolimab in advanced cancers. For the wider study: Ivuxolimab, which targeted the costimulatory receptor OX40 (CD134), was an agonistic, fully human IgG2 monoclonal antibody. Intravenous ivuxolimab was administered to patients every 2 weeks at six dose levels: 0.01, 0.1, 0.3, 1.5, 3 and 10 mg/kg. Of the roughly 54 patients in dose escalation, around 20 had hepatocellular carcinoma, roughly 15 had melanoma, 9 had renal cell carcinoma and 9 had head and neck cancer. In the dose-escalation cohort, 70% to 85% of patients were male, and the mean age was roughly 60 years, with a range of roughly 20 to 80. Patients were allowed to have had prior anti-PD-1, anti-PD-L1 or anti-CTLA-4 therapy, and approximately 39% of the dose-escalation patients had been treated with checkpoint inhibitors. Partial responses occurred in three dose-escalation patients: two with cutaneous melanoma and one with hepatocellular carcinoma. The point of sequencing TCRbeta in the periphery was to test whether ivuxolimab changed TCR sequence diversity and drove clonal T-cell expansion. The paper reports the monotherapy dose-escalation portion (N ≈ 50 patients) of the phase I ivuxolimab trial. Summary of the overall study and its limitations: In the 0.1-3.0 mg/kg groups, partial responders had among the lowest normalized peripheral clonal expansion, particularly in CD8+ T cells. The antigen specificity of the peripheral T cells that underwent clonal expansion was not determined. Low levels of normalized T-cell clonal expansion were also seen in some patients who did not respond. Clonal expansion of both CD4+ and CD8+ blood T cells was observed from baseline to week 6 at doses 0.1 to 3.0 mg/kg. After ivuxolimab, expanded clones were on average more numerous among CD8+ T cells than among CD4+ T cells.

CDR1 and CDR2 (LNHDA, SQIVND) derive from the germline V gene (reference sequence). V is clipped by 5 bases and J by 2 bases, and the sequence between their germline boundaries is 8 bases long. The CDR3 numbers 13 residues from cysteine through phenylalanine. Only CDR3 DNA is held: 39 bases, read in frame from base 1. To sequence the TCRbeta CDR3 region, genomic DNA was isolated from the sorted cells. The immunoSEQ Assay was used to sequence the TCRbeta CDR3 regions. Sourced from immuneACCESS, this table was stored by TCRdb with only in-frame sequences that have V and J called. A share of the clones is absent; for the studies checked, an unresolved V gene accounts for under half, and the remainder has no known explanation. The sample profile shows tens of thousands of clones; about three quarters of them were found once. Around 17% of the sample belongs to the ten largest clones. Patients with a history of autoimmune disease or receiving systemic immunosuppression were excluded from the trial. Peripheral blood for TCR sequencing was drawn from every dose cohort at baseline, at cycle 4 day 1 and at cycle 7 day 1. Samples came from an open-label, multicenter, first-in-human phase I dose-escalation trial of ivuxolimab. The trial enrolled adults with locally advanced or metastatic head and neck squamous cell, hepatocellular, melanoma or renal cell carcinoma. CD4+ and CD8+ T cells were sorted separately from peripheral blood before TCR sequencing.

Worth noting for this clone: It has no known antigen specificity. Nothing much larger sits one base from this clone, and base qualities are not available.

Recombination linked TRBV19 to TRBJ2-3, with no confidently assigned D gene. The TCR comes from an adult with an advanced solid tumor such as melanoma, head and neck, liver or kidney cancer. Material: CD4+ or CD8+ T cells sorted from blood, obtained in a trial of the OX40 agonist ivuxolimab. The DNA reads TGTGCCAGTAGTGCCGGCTTCACAGATACGCAGTATTTT. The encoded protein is CASSAGFTDTQYF. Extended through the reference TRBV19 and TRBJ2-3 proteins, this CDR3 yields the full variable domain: DGGITQSPKYLFRKEGQNVTLSCEQNLNHDAMYWYRQDPGQGLRLIYYSQIVNDFQKGDIAEGYSVSREKKESFPLTVTSAQKNPTAFYLCASSAGFTDTQYFGPGTRLTVL.